One and the same sample provided the 13 T cell receptor beta chains below, sequenced in a study of cytomegalovirus exposure and HLA in healthy donors. Primers included in the PCR were 60 Vbeta and 13 Jbeta primers. The repertoire was sequenced with immunoSEQ multiplex PCR; TCRdb's copy has only in-frame clones and lacks some. Of approximately 170,000 clones in the sample, less than 90% were seen once. What was sequenced was PBMCs. All receptors derive from a woman in her forties or fifties in good health and CMV-seropositive.

This rearrangement joins TRBV28 to TRBJ1-5, with D maybe TRBD1 (5 bases). The CDR3 spans 15 residues. Germline assignment: CDR1 MDHEN and CDR2 SYDVKM. The V end lost 6 bases, the J end lost 3 bases, and 15 bases lay between the germline ends. The CDR3 DNA reads TGTGCCAGCAGGGTACCGCAGGGATCCAATCAGCCCCAGCATTTT. Translation gives CASRVPQGSNQPQHF. The whole variable domain, remainder taken from reference TRBV28 and TRBJ1-5, is DVKVTQSSRYLVKRTGEKVFLECVQDMDHENMFWYRQDPGLGLRLIYFSYDVKMKEKGDIPEGYSVSREKKERFSLILESASTNQTSMYLCASRVPQGSNQPQHFGDGTRLSIL.

This clone was found a few times. This chain uses TRBV6-4 with TRBJ1-1; 8 nucleotides align to TRBD1. CDR3 length: 14 residues. Germline V lookup: CDR1 MRHNA, CDR2 SNTAGT. With 4 bases clipped from V and 6 bases from J, the junction kept 7 bases outside the gene matches. CDR3 DNA: TGTGCCAGCAGTGCCCGACAGGGGATCGCTGAAGCTTTCTTT. Its translation is CASSARQGIAEAFF.

This chain uses TRBV6-5 with TRBJ1-6, with D possibly TRBD1 on 6 matching bases. V was pared by 6 bases and J by 14 bases, with 14 bases between. The CDR3 runs to 12 residues. Germline lookup yields CDR1 MNHEY and CDR2 SVGAGI. The CDR3 DNA sequence: TGTGCCAGCAGCCTGTTGGGACATACCCTCCACTTT. Its protein product is CASSLLGHTLHF.

The V and J genes are TRBV5-1 and TRBJ2-1; no firm D call. CDR1 is SGHRS, CDR2 YFSETQ, per germline. Trimming stripped 5 bases from V and 2 bases from J, with 8 bases between. The CDR3 has 13 amino acids. CDR3 region: CASRNNPYNEQFF. In DNA, the CDR3 is TGCGCCAGCAGAAACAACCCCTACAATGAGCAGTTCTTC.

V and J are TRBV2 and TRBJ2-3, with a possible D match to TRBD2 (7 bases). CDR1 is SNHLY, CDR2 FYNNEI, per germline. V dropped 6 bases and J dropped 3 bases, with 16 bases sitting between them. This CDR3 comprises 15 residues. CDR3 bases: TGTGCCAGCAGGGCCTGGGGAGGGGGAACAGATACGCAGTATTTT. It codes for CASRAWGGGTDTQYF.

The chain employs TRBV10-2 and TRBJ2-7; 7 bases are a match to TRBD1. Germline V gene sequence: CDR1 WSHSY, CDR2 SAAADI. The CDR3 sequence is 11 residues long. After removal of 4 bases from V and 6 bases from J, the junction contained 0 bases not matched to a gene. The CDR3 loop reads CASSAGGEQYF. CDR3 coding DNA: TGCGCCAGCAGTGCAGGGGGCGAGCAGTACTTC.

This rearrangement joins TRBV28 to TRBJ2-5, with TRBD1 identical over 10 bases. Germline CDR1 MDHEN, CDR2 SYDVKM. After removal of 7 bases from V and 5 bases from J, the junction contained 13 bases not matched to a gene. The CDR3 covers 16 residues. The CDR3 reads CASTTLGTGEEETQYF. As DNA, the CDR3 is TGTGCCAGCACAACCCTTGGGACAGGGGAGGAGGAGACCCAGTACTTC.

V usage is TRBV5-1 and J usage is TRBJ1-2, with D maybe TRBD1 (5 bases). The V end lost 1 base, the J end lost 4 bases, and 14 bases lay between the germline ends. This CDR3 comprises 15 residues. Germline CDR1 is SGHRS and CDR2 is YFSETQ. CDR3 sequence: CASSLTAGQGYGYTF. Written as DNA, the CDR3 is TGCGCCAGCAGCTTGACGGCAGGGCAGGGCTATGGCTACACCTTC.

This rearrangement joins TRBV5-1 to TRBJ2-3, with D tentatively TRBD1 or TRBD2 (5 bases each). The germline gives CDR1 SGHRS, CDR2 YFSETQ. CDR3 length: 16 amino acids. Trimming left V 4 bases short and J 5 bases short, with 20 bases between. This chain's CDR3 is CASSLGVEATGDTQYF. The CDR3 DNA is TGCGCCAGCAGCCTGGGGGTTGAGGCCACGGGAGATACGCAGTATTTT.

The rearrangement uses TRBV10-3 and TRBJ1-2; D is perhaps TRBD1 (5 bases). Germline V gives CDR1 ENHRY, CDR2 SYGVKD. This CDR3 is built from 15 residues. Trimming removed 3 bases at V and 3 bases at J, with 14 bases between. CDR3 bases: TGTGCCATCAGTGACCAGGGAAGCATGGACTATGGCTACACCTTC. It encodes CAISDQGSMDYGYTF.

The rearrangement links TRBV19 to TRBJ1-2, with D possibly TRBD1 on 5 matching bases. CDR1 and CDR2 (germline): LNHDA, SQIVND (reference sequence). Trimming removed 1 base at V and 1 base at J, with 7 bases between. The CDR3 consists of 14 residues. In DNA, the CDR3 is TGTGCCAGTAGTATAGTCGGGGGTAACTATGGCTACACCTTC. Its protein is CASSIVGGNYGYTF.

In its sample, this clone was seen a few times. The rearrangement joins TRBV9 to TRBJ2-1; 15 nucleotides align to TRBD2. The trim removed 3 bases at V and 9 bases at J, leaving 4 bases unmatched. Per germline, CDR1 SGDLS and CDR2 YYNGEE. This CDR3 is 15 amino acids long. The CDR3 reads CASSAGLAGGLEQFF. The CDR3 DNA follows: TGTGCCAGCAGCGCTGGACTAGCGGGGGGGCTTGAGCAGTTCTTC.

J is TRBJ2-7 and V is TRBV10-3; the D gene is possibly TRBD1 (6 bases). Germline lookup yields CDR1 ENHRY and CDR2 SYGVKD. The CDR3 consists of 15 residues. V lost 2 bases, J lost 7 bases, and 18 bases lay in between. As DNA, the CDR3 is TGTGCCATCAGTGAGCCACGAACAGGGTTGCGAGAGCAGTACTTC. Its translation: CAISEPRTGLREQYF.